This section outlines one T cell receptor beta chain sequence together with its context. Some clones are missing from TCRdb's copy, which holds only in-frame ones; the method was immunoSEQ multiplex PCR. The sample has tens of thousands of clones; approximately 88% are singletons. This sample is drawn from a study of blood T cell repertoires in COVID-19. Study information: Sites in the United States, Italy and Spain provided acute and convalescent COVID-19 samples.

The length of the CDR3 is 17 residues. CDR1 and CDR2 from the germline V gene are MNHEY and SVGEGT. V lost 4 bases, J lost 4 bases, and 22 bases lay in between. This sequence joins TRBV6-2 or TRBV6-3 and TRBJ1-2; D is unclear. The receptor was isolated from a human donor in a cohort sampled during active COVID-19. Source material: peripheral blood. The CDR3 region is CASSWRREHTTIYGYTF. CDR3 DNA: TGTGCCAGCAGTTGGCGCCGGGAACATACCACAATCTATGGCTACACCTTC.